The 13 T cell receptor beta chains reported below all come from one sample, sequenced in a study of response to subunit inactivated influenza vaccine (dated by TCRdb to the late 2010s). The library was generated by RT-PCR. These reads were obtained on an Illumina HiSeq 2500. TCRdb ran its own pipeline on the public reads, namely fastp trimming at Q25 and MiXCR clone calling, and kept in-frame beta chains. Merged by CDR3 protein, the rows form single entries marked with the most common genes and DNA. Counted in this sample were a few hundred thousand distinct CDR3 sequences; around 13% of them appeared once. Clones ranked in the top ten supply 8.5% to 14% of the sample. The starting material was PBMCs from blood, obtained 11 to 12 days after vaccination. The receptors were gathered from a man aged 45-60 years who received an inactivated influenza vaccine. Donor details come from another sample of the same person, matched by shared clones.

The chain recombines TRBV10-3 with TRBJ1-1; 8 nucleotides agree with TRBD1. Germline lookup yields CDR1 ENHRY and CDR2 SYGVKD. V was clipped by 0 bases and J by 10 bases; unmatched bases: 7. There are 14 residues in the CDR3. The CDR3 sequence: CAISESQGASPAFF. CDR3 DNA sequence: TGTGCCATCAGTGAGTCCCAGGGGGCGAGTCCAGCTTTCTTT.

At least ten counts were recorded for this clonotype. The J gene is TRBJ2-2, the V gene TRBV12-3 or TRBV12-4; TRBD2 aligns across 8 bases. V trimming: 1 base; J trimming: 4 bases; junction bases outside the gene matches: 2. This CDR3 is 15 amino acids long. CDR3 sequence: CASSLGLAGTGELFF. The CDR3 DNA is TGTGCCAGCAGTTTAGGGCTAGCGGGCACCGGGGAGCTGTTTTTT.

This clonotype was found a few times. The rearrangement joins TRBV2 to TRBJ2-1; D uncertain. The CDR3 loop spans 13 amino acids. Germline loops: CDR1 SNHLY, CDR2 FYNNEI. V shed 8 bases and J shed 5 bases, with 13 bases lying between them. CDR3 sequence reads: CASYGGRHNEQFF. DNA for the CDR3: TGTGCCAGCTATGGTGGCAGACACAATGAGCAGTTCTTC.

This clonotype was picked up many times. A read error may produce the germline difference seen at one junction end. The chain couples TRBV11-2 to TRBJ1-6; 9 nucleotides agree with TRBD1. From germline, CDR1 is SGHAT and CDR2 FQNNGV. The CDR3 length is 14 residues. CDR3 sequence reads: CASSLDRGNSPLHF. Written as DNA, the CDR3 is TGTGCCAGCAGTTTAGACAGGGGGAATTCACCCCTCCACTTT.

This clonotype was detected a few times. The chain employs TRBV7-9 and TRBJ2-1, with D possibly being TRBD2 (5 bases). Germline loops: CDR1 SEHNR, CDR2 FQNEAQ (reference sequence). V was shortened by 5 bases and J by 4 bases, with 18 bases between the two germline ends. The CDR3 is 16 residues long. The CDR3 nucleotides are TGTGCCAGCAGCCTCCTCGCCCAGCGGAAGTACAATGAGCAGTTCTTC. Translated, it gives CASSLLAQRKYNEQFF.

In this sample, this clonotype turned up a few times. The V call is TRBV28, the J call TRBJ2-7, with no clear D. CDR3 length equals 15 residues. The V gene's germline CDR1 is MDHEN and CDR2 SYDVKM. The V end lost 3 bases, the J end lost 2 bases, and 14 bases lay between the germline ends. The CDR3 is CASSLSRTVAYEQYF. As DNA, the CDR3 is TGTGCCAGCAGTTTGTCCCGGACGGTGGCCTACGAGCAGTACTTC. Using reference TRBV28 and TRBJ2-7 for the parts outside the CDR3, the full variable domain is DVKVTQSSRYLVKRTGEKVFLECVQDMDHENMFWYRQDPGLGLRLIYFSYDVKMKEKGDIPEGYSVSREKKERFSLILESASTNQTSMYLCASSLSRTVAYEQYFGPGTRLTVT.

The chain uses TRBV20-1 and TRBJ2-7; TRBD2 matches 9 bases. The V and J ends lost 6 bases and 6 bases, in that order; junction bases with no gene match: 15. This CDR3 is 15 amino acids long. The germline CDR1 and CDR2 sequences are DFQATT and SNEGSKA (reference sequence). The CDR3 region has the DNA TGCAGTGCCACCCCTGGTGGCGGGAGGGCCCGCGAGCAGTACTTC. As protein: CSATPGGGRAREQYF.

The V call is TRBV6-2 or TRBV6-3, the J call TRBJ1-2, with D maybe TRBD1 (6 bases). CDR1 is MNHEY, CDR2 SVGEGT, per germline. V shed 8 bases and J shed 8 bases, with 15 bases lying between them. This CDR3 is 12 amino acids long. The CDR3 DNA is TGTGCCAGCCGGGGGGCAGGGCCCGGCTACACCTTC. Translation gives CASRGAGPGYTF.

This clonotype was found a few times. The chain couples TRBV14 to TRBJ2-3; 13 positions agree with TRBD2. In germline, CDR1 is SGHDN, CDR2 FVKESK. V shed 4 bases, J shed 4 bases, and the junction held 5 bases outside the gene matches. This CDR3 has 16 residues. CDR3 nucleotides: TGTGCCAGCAGCCCCGGACTAGCGGGAGTGTCAGATACGCAGTATTTT. This sequence encodes CASSPGLAGVSDTQYF.

This clonotype occurred a few times. This chain links TRBV3-1 with TRBJ2-5, with 8 bases lining up with TRBD1. This CDR3 is 16 amino acids long. Germline CDR1 reads LGHDT; CDR2 reads YNNKEL (reference sequence). V shed 4 bases and J 2 bases; nucleotides not matched to a gene: 9. CDR3 coding DNA: TGTGCCAGCAGCCCCCACTCAGGACAGGGTCAAGAGACCCAGTACTTC. Encoded protein: CASSPHSGQGQETQYF.

This clonotype was detected a few times. The chain is built from TRBV7-9 and TRBJ1-1; possibly TRBD1 for D (6 bases). Germline loops: CDR1 SEHNR, CDR2 FQNEAQ (reference sequence). The CDR3 totals 14 residues. V dropped 5 bases and J dropped 1 base, with 11 bases sitting between them. CDR3 sequence (DNA): TGTGCCAGCAGCCTGGGACACAAGAACACTGAAGCTTTCTTT. Translation gives CASSLGHKNTEAFF. The full variable domain, its missing parts supplied by reference TRBV7-9 and TRBJ1-1, is DTGVSQNPRHKITKRGQNVTFRCDPISEHNRLYWYRQTLGQGPEFLTYFQNEAQLEKSRLLSDRFSAERPKGSFSTLEIQRTEQGDSAMYLCASSLGHKNTEAFFGQGTRLTVV.

In its sample, this clonotype was seen a few times. The J gene is TRBJ2-3, the V gene TRBV6-1; 7 positions agree with TRBD2. V lost 4 bases, J lost 4 bases, and 11 bases stayed unmatched. Germline V gene sequence: CDR1 MNHNS, CDR2 SASEGT. This CDR3 comprises 16 residues. The CDR3 coding sequence is TGTGCCAGCAGTGTGGCCTACGGGGGGAGCTCAGATACGCAGTATTTT. Translated: CASSVAYGGSSDTQYF.

The chain couples TRBV5-1 to TRBJ2-1, with 10 bases identical to TRBD2. V lost 2 bases to trimming and J lost 2 bases; unmatched junction nucleotides: 7. In germline, CDR1 is SGHRS, CDR2 YFSETQ. The CDR3 length is 17 residues. The CDR3 coding sequence is TGCGCCAGCAGCTTTACCAGCGGGAGGGAAGCCTACAATGAGCAGTTCTTC. Translation gives CASSFTSGREAYNEQFF.